The 10 T cell receptor beta chains below all came from one sample that was sequenced in a study of lymphopenia after photon versus proton radiotherapy. Sequenced by immunoSEQ multiplex PCR; TCRdb stores in-frame clones only, minus some. The data hold 160,000 or so clones, with 80% to 90% observed a single time. Sequences were derived from peripheral blood, sampled from a patient treated with photon-based radiotherapy. All receptors come from a man aged 45 to 65 with gastric cancer.

The rearrangement joins TRBV15 to TRBJ1-1; no firm D call. Germline loops: CDR1 LNHNV, CDR2 YYDKDF (reference sequence). The length of the CDR3 is 16 residues. V lost 0 bases, J lost 3 bases, and 14 bases lay in between. The CDR3 DNA follows: TGTGCCACCAGCAGAGAGGTCCTCTCCTCGGACACTGAAGCTTTCTTT. Protein: CATSREVLSSDTEAFF.

The V gene is TRBV19, the J gene TRBJ2-1; 15 nucleotides match TRBD2. Germline CDR1 is LNHDA and CDR2 is SQIVND (reference sequence). The V and J ends lost 5 bases and 7 bases, in that order; junction bases with no gene match: 3. This CDR3 is built from 15 residues. The CDR3 here is CASSGTSGRRNEQFF. Written as DNA, the CDR3 is TGTGCCAGTAGTGGGACTAGCGGGAGGCGAAATGAGCAGTTCTTC. The variable domain in full, with the rest retrieved from reference TRBV19 and TRBJ2-1, is DGGITQSPKYLFRKEGQNVTLSCEQNLNHDAMYWYRQDPGQGLRLIYYSQIVNDFQKGDIAEGYSVSREKKESFPLTVTSAQKNPTAFYLCASSGTSGRRNEQFFGPGTRLTVL.

The chain links TRBV12-5 to TRBJ1-1; D gene uncertain. This CDR3 contains 14 residues. Germline V CDR1 and CDR2: LGHNT, FRNRAP. V lost 5 bases to trimming and J lost 2 bases, with 12 bases between them. The CDR3 DNA reads as TGTGCTAGTGGTGGGGAGGGAGCTAACACTGAAGCTTTCTTT. It specifies CASGGEGANTEAFF. The full variable domain, completed using reference TRBV12-5 and TRBJ1-1, is DARVTQTPRHKVTEMGQEVTMRCQPILGHNTVFWYRQTMMQGLELLAYFRNRAPLDDSGMPKDRFSAEMPDATLATLKIQPSEPRDSAVYFCASGGEGANTEAFFGQGTRLTVV.

This clone was seen only once. The chain is built from TRBV7-2 and TRBJ1-4, with no clear D. The V and J ends lost 1 base and 4 bases respectively, with 10 bases between them. This CDR3 is 15 amino acids long. Germline CDR1 is SGHTA and CDR2 is FQGNSA. CDR3 DNA sequence: TGTGCCAGCAGCTTAGGATTAGGTCTTAATGAAAAACTGTTTTTT. Translation: CASSLGLGLNEKLFF.

The chain uses TRBV7-3 and TRBJ2-1; possible D gene TRBD2, 6 bases. The ends were cut back, 1 base at V and 4 bases at J, with 11 bases in the middle. In germline, CDR1 is SGHTA, CDR2 FQGTGA. The CDR3 runs 15 residues. CDR3 region: CASSLRGEVYNEQFF. Written as DNA, the CDR3 is TGTGCCAGCAGCTTAAGAGGGGAGGTATACAATGAGCAGTTCTTC. Full variable domain (outside the CDR3, taken from reference TRBV7-3 and TRBJ2-1): GAGVSQTPSNKVTEKGKYVELRCDPISGHTALYWYRQSLGQGPEFLIYFQGTGAADDSGLPNDRFFAVRPEGSVSTLKIQRTERGDSAVYLCASSLRGEVYNEQFFGPGTRLTVL.

V usage is TRBV5-4 and J usage is TRBJ2-3; D is uncertain. The V gene's germline CDR1 is SGHNT and CDR2 YYREEE (reference sequence). V shed 4 bases and J shed 2 bases, with 11 bases lying between them. This CDR3 has 14 residues. CDR3 in amino acids: CASSHWTYTDTQYF. The CDR3 nucleotides are TGTGCCAGCAGCCACTGGACGTACACAGATACGCAGTATTTT.

The chain employs TRBV6-1 and TRBJ2-7; D is unclear. Trimming pared 5 bases from V and 7 bases from J, leaving 18 bases between. CDR1 MNHNS and CDR2 SASEGT come from the germline V gene. The CDR3 runs 14 residues. The CDR3 protein is CASSPSAPRWEQYF. In DNA, the CDR3 is TGTGCCAGCAGTCCCTCCGCACCAAGGTGGGAGCAGTACTTC.

The J gene is TRBJ2-7, the V gene TRBV19; either TRBD1 or TRBD2 may supply D (5 bases each). This CDR3 contains 13 residues. Germline loops: CDR1 LNHDA, CDR2 SQIVND (reference sequence). V lost 6 bases to trimming and J lost 5 bases, with 14 bases between them. CDR3 nucleotides: TGTGCCAGTAGAGAGGGCAGGGATCACGAGCAGTACTTC. Translation gives CASREGRDHEQYF.

This chain connects TRBV11-1 to TRBJ2-1, with D unclear. The CDR3 runs 13 residues. Trimming removed 5 bases at V and 2 bases at J, with 7 bases between. The germline V gene has CDR1 SGHAT and CDR2 FQDESV (reference sequence). CDR3 loop: CASSAAPYNEQFF. The CDR3 DNA is TGTGCCAGCAGCGCCGCCCCCTACAATGAGCAGTTCTTC.

This chain joins TRBV6-5 and TRBJ2-2, with 12 bases matching TRBD2. CDR1 is MNHEY and CDR2 is SVGAGI in the germline V gene. CDR3 size: 15 residues. Trimming took 2 bases from V and 7 from J; bases not matched to a gene: 2. The chain's CDR3 is CASSYRLAGDGELFF. CDR3 DNA: TGTGCCAGCAGTTACCGACTAGCGGGAGACGGGGAGCTGTTTTTT.